The clone carrying this T cell receptor (beta chain) came up many times. The antigen is unknown. Germline assignment: CDR1 PRHDT and CDR2 FYEKMQ (reference sequence). CDR3 length: 12 residues. Trimming shortened V by 1 base and J by 5 bases, and 6 bases separated the two germline ends. This entry belongs to a study of T-cell memory formation after mild COVID-19. Study summary: For the most part, TCR clusters were specific to one donor.

From 5'RACE with constant-segment primers came TCR alpha and TCR beta cDNA libraries that carried sample barcodes and UMIs. TCRdb redid the calling of the 5' RACE reads with MiXCR, one entry per CDR3 protein. The sample has 110,000 or so distinct CDR3 sequences, about a fifth seen once. Findings and limits, study-wide: Later expanders leaned CD4+, whereas day 15 to 85 contracting clones were balanced CD4/CD8.

J is TRBJ2-7 and V is TRBV13; D uncertain. The clonotype comes from a man between 18 and 29 years old who had mild COVID-19 (a few samples of this study predate the infection). Cell type and time point are not known. The material sequenced was PBMCs or a T cell subset sorted from them (not recorded which). The CDR3 region is CASSLVGNEQYF. The CDR3 region has the DNA TGTGCCAGCAGCTTAGTTGGGAACGAGCAGTACTTC.